Shown below are 21 T cell receptor beta chains from a single sample sequenced in a study of blood T cell repertoires in COVID-19. TCRdb's copy holds only in-frame clones and misses some; the assay was immunoSEQ multiplex PCR. This sample yields fewer than 300,000 clones, of which about nine tenths are seen a single time; 2% to 2.5% belongs to the top ten. Source material: peripheral blood. All receptors come from a woman in her 30s with COVID-19, enrolled during active disease.

The V and J genes are TRBV29-1 and TRBJ2-2, with 9 bases fitting TRBD2. Germline V lookup: CDR1 SQVTM, CDR2 ANQGSEA. Trimming at V came to 3 bases and at J to 5 bases, leaving 10 bases not matched to a gene. The CDR3 contains 16 residues. The CDR3 here is CSVEAVAGDSTGELFF. The CDR3 DNA sequence: TGCAGCGTTGAGGCGGTAGCGGGAGATAGTACCGGGGAGCTGTTTTTT.

The V gene is TRBV4-2, the J gene TRBJ2-3; 13 bases agree with TRBD2. CDR3 length: 24 amino acids. The ends lost 4 bases at V and 3 bases at J; junction bases unmatched: 28. The germline V gene encodes CDR1 LGHNA and CDR2 YNFKEQ. In DNA form, the CDR3 reads TGTGCCAGCAGCCCAAGGGGGGGCAGGGGGGATCCTACTAGCGGGAGGGTTGAGACAGATACGCAGTATTTT. Residues: CASSPRGGRGDPTSGRVETDTQYF.

J is TRBJ1-1 and V is TRBV19; TRBD1 matches at 9 bases. This CDR3 comprises 15 residues. Germline V gene sequence: CDR1 LNHDA, CDR2 SQIVND (reference sequence). Trimming removed 5 bases from V and 5 bases from J; junction bases left unmatched: 9. The CDR3 here is CASSVSGQGVTEAFF. The CDR3 nucleotides read TGTGCCAGTAGTGTCTCGGGACAGGGAGTGACTGAAGCTTTCTTT.

The V gene is TRBV19, the J gene TRBJ1-1, with TRBD1 matching 10 bases. This CDR3 has 14 amino acids. Per germline, CDR1 LNHDA and CDR2 SQIVND (reference sequence). The ends lost 6 bases at V and 4 bases at J; junction bases unmatched: 5. The CDR3 here is CASRTTGGGTEAFF. CDR3 coding DNA: TGTGCCAGTAGGACGACAGGGGGCGGCACTGAAGCTTTCTTT. The whole variable domain, filled in from reference TRBV19 and TRBJ1-1, reads DGGITQSPKYLFRKEGQNVTLSCEQNLNHDAMYWYRQDPGQGLRLIYYSQIVNDFQKGDIAEGYSVSREKKESFPLTVTSAQKNPTAFYLCASRTTGGGTEAFFGQGTRLTVV.

The chain links TRBV12-5 to TRBJ1-4, with 7 bases aligning to TRBD1. Germline-derived CDR1 and CDR2 are LGHNT and FRNRAP. CDR3 length equals 18 residues. The V segment lost 6 bases and the J segment 1 base; nucleotides outside the gene matches: 14. This chain's CDR3 is CASGTFDRVDETNEKLFF. The CDR3 bases are TGTGCTAGTGGCACTTTCGACAGGGTAGATGAAACTAATGAAAAACTGTTTTTT.

The genes are TRBV10-1 and TRBJ2-7; the match to TRBD1 covers 7 bases. Losses at the gene ends were 4 bases for V and 2 bases for J; bases not matched to a gene: 11. CDR1 WNHNN and CDR2 SYGVQD come from the germline V gene (reference sequence). The CDR3 covers 16 residues. CDR3 sequence (DNA): TGCGCCAGCAGTGGGGCTGGGACAGCGATACCCTACGAGCAGTACTTC. Residues: CASSGAGTAIPYEQYF.

A remark on this clone: This may come from a read error, since a much larger clone is one base off. This chain uses TRBV5-5 with TRBJ2-7; 12 bases line up with TRBD2. The CDR3 loop spans 15 amino acids. Germline values: CDR1 SGHKS, CDR2 YYEKEE (reference sequence). V dropped 1 base and J dropped 2; count of bases not matched to a gene: 1. CDR3 nucleotides: TGTGCCAGCAGCTTGTGGACTAGCGGGACCTACGAGCAGTACTTC. It specifies CASSLWTSGTYEQYF.

Turning to this clone: This same CDR3 is encoded by further DNA sequences in the sample. The chain is built from TRBV28 and TRBJ2-5; 12 positions agree with TRBD1. Germline loops: CDR1 MDHEN, CDR2 SYDVKM. This CDR3 is 14 amino acids long. Trimming took 4 bases from V and 4 from J; bases not matched to a gene: 1. CDR3 DNA: TGTGCCAGCAGTTGGGACAGGGGGCGAGAGACCCAGTACTTC. Translating it yields CASSWDRGRETQYF.

This chain joins TRBV2 and TRBJ2-5, with 9 positions matching TRBD1. Per the germline V gene, CDR1 is SNHLY and CDR2 is FYNNEI. V shed 6 bases and J 5 bases; nucleotides not matched to a gene: 7. This CDR3 spans 14 amino acids. CDR3 residues: CASRVQGASETQYF. In DNA, the CDR3 is TGTGCCAGCAGAGTACAGGGGGCGAGTGAGACCCAGTACTTC.

This clone has just one count. V is TRBV18 and J is TRBJ1-3, with D possibly matching TRBD1 (5 bases). Trimming removed 3 bases at V and 1 base at J, with 13 bases between. Germline CDR1 KGHSH, CDR2 LQKENI. The CDR3 spans 16 residues. The CDR3 bases are TGTGCCAGCTCACCGAGCCAGGGAAGTTCTGGAAACACCATATATTTT. It specifies CASSPSQGSSGNTIYF.

Only one count was recorded for this clone. This chain links TRBV5-4 with TRBJ1-2; D is possibly TRBD1 (5 bases). The germline V gene has CDR1 SGHNT and CDR2 YYREEE (reference sequence). Trimming left V 1 base short and J 8 bases short, with 21 bases between. The CDR3 is 16 residues long. The CDR3 nucleotides read TGTGCCAGCAGCTTGAGGGCCGGTGGGCAGGGAAACGGCTACACCTTC. Its translation is CASSLRAGGQGNGYTF.

The chain links TRBV7-9 to TRBJ1-3; D possibly corresponds to TRBD1 (6 bases). Trimming removed 5 bases from V and 0 bases from J, with 8 bases in between. This CDR3 has 14 residues. CDR1 and CDR2 from the germline V gene are SEHNR and FQNEAQ (reference sequence). CDR3 DNA: TGTGCCAGCAGCAAGACAGGCTCTGGAAACACCATATATTTT. It codes for CASSKTGSGNTIYF.

V and J are TRBV21-1 and TRBJ2-5; the DNA was not compared with TRBD2, the D call given in the table. TRBV21-1 is an annotated pseudogene. CDR3 length: 18 amino acids. The CDR3 reads CASSILETRGEGEETQYF. The CDR3 DNA reads as TGTGCCAGCAGCATCCTGGAAACGAGGGGGGAGGGGGAAGAGACCCAGTACTTC.

This chain connects TRBV29-1 to TRBJ2-7; perhaps TRBD2 as D (6 bases). Germline loops: CDR1 SQVTM, CDR2 ANQGSEA. Trimming cost V 7 bases and J 3 bases, with 16 bases left between them. This CDR3 region has 13 residues. The CDR3 spells CSALLATDYEQYF. The CDR3 DNA follows: TGCAGCGCCTTACTAGCTACCGACTACGAGCAGTACTTC.

The chain has TRBV18 and TRBJ1-1, with 10 bases identical to TRBD1. The CDR3 extends over 20 amino acids. V was pared by 2 bases and J by 4 bases, with 19 bases of the junction left unmatched. Germline V CDR1 and CDR2: KGHSH, LQKENI. In nucleotides, the CDR3 is TGTGCCAGCTCACCAATAGGGGGAACGACAGGGGGCGGTCCGACCACTGAAGCTTTCTTT. Translated, it gives CASSPIGGTTGGGPTTEAFF.

This chain connects TRBV12-3 or TRBV12-4 to TRBJ2-7, with D maybe TRBD1 (6 bases). CDR3 length: 13 amino acids. V was pared by 4 bases and J by 2 bases, with 9 bases between. This CDR3 is CASSSTGPYEQYF. DNA of the CDR3: TGTGCCAGCAGTTCTACAGGGCCCTACGAGCAGTACTTC.

The J gene is TRBJ1-1, the V gene TRBV5-8; D uncertain. The germline V gene has CDR1 SGHTS and CDR2 YDEGEE. Trimming cost V 2 bases and J 0 bases, with 8 bases left between them. This CDR3 contains 14 residues. This CDR3 is CASSFLIMNTEAFF. The CDR3, as DNA: TGTGCCAGCAGCTTCCTTATAATGAACACTGAAGCTTTCTTT.

The CDR3 sequence: CASSPKAWTGDLAYEQYF. The CDR3 coding sequence is TGTGCCAGCTCACCAAAAGCCTGGACAGGGGACCTCGCCTACGAGCAGTACTTC. The V call is TRBV18, the J call TRBJ2-7, with TRBD1 matching over 9 bases. The CDR3 runs to 18 residues. V gave up 2 bases and J gave up 2 bases; unmatched junction bases: 13. Germline lookup yields CDR1 KGHSH and CDR2 LQKENI.

The chain uses TRBV6-1 and TRBJ1-2; the match to TRBD1 covers 7 bases. V gave up 2 bases and J gave up 0 bases; unmatched junction bases: 6. Looked up from germline, CDR1 is MNHNS and CDR2 is SASEGT. The CDR3 loop spans 16 amino acids. CDR3 amino acids: CASSETQGVSNYGYTF. The CDR3 bases are TGTGCCAGCAGTGAAACCCAGGGGGTGTCTAACTATGGCTACACCTTC.

The CDR3 is CASSIRYLTGELFF. The DNA of the CDR3 is TGTGCCAGTAGTATAAGATACCTAACCGGGGAGCTGTTTTTT. J is TRBJ2-2 and V is TRBV19; no reliable D call. The CDR3 is made up of 14 amino acids. Germline V lookup: CDR1 LNHDA, CDR2 SQIVND (reference sequence). Between the trimmed V and J ends, which lost 2 bases and 5 bases, there was a span of 9 bases.

This chain links TRBV18 with TRBJ1-2, with 7 nucleotides matching TRBD1. This CDR3 is built from 14 residues. The junction had 4 bases not matched to a gene; V was cut back by 5 bases and J by 1 base. The germline gives CDR1 KGHSH, CDR2 LQKENI. Written as DNA, the CDR3 is TGTGCCAGCTCAGAGGACAGGAATAACTATGGCTACACCTTC. Its protein is CASSEDRNNYGYTF.